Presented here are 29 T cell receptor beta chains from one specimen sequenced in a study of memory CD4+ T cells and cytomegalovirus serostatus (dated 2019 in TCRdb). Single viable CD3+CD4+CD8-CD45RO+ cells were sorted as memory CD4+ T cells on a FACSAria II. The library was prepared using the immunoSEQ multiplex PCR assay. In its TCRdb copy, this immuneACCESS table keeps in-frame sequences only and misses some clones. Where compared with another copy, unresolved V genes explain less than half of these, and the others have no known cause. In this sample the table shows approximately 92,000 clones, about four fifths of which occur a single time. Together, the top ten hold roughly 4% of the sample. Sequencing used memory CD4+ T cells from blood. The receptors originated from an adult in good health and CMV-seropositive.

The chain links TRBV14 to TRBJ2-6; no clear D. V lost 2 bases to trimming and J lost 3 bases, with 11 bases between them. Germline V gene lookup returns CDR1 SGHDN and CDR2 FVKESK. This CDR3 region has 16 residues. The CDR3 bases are TGTGCCAGCAGCCAATACCTTTCTTTTGGGGCCAACGTCCTGACTTTC. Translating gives CASSQYLSFGANVLTF. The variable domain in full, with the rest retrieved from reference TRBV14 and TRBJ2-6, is EAGVTQFPSHSVIEKGQTVTLRCDPISGHDNLYWYRRVMGKEIKFLLHFVKESKQDESGMPNNRFLAERTGGTYSTLKVQPAELEDSGVYFCASSQYLSFGANVLTFGAGSRLTVL.

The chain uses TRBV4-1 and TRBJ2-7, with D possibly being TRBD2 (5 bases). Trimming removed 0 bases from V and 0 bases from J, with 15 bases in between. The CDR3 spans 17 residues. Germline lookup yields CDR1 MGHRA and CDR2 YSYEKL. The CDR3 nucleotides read TGCGCCAGCAGCCAAGAATGGGGTAGTGGGAGCTCCTACGAGCAGTACTTC. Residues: CASSQEWGSGSSYEQYF.

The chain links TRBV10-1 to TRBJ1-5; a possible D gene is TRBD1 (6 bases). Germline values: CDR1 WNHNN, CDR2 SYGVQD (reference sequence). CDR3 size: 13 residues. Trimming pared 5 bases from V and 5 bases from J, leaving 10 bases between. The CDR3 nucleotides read TGCGCCAGCAGTCAGGGGTTAGATCAGCCCCAGCATTTT. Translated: CASSQGLDQPQHF.

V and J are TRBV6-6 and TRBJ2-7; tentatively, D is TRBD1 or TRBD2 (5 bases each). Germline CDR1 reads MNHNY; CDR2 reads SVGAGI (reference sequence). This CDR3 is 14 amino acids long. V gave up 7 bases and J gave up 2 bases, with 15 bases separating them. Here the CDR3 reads CASNQPGPAYEQYF. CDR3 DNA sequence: TGTGCCAGCAACCAGCCGGGACCCGCCTACGAGCAGTACTTC.

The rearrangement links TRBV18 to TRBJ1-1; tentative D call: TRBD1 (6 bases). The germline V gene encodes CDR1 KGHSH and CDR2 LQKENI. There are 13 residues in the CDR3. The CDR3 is CALGAGLNTEAFF. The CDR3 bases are TGTGCATTGGGGGCAGGACTGAACACTGAAGCTTTCTTT.

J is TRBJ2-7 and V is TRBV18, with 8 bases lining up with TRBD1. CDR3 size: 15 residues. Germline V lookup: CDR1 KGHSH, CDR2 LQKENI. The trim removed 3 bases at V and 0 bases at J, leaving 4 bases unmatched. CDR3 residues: CASSPQGASSYEQYF. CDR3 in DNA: TGTGCCAGCTCACCGCAGGGGGCTTCCTCCTACGAGCAGTACTTC.

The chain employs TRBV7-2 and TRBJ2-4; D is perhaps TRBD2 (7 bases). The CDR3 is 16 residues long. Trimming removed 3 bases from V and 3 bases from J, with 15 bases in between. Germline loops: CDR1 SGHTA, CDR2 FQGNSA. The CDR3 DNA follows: TGTGCCAGCAGCTTCTCCTCAGGGGAGGGCAAAAACATTCAGTACTTC. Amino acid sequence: CASSFSSGEGKNIQYF.

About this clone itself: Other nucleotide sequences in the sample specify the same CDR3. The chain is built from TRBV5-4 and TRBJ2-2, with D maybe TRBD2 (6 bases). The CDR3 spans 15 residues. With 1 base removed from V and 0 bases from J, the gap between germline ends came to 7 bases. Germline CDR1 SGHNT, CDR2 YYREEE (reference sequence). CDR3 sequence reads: CASSLSGANTGELFF. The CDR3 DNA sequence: TGTGCCAGCAGCTTGTCGGGGGCGAACACCGGGGAGCTGTTTTTT.

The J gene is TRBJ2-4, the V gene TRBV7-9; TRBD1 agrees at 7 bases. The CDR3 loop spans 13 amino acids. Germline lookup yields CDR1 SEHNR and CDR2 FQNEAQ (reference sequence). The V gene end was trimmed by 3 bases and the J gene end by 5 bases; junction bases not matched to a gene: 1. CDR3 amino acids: CASSLGQQNIQYF. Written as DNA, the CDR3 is TGTGCCAGCAGCTTGGGACAGCAAAACATTCAGTACTTC.

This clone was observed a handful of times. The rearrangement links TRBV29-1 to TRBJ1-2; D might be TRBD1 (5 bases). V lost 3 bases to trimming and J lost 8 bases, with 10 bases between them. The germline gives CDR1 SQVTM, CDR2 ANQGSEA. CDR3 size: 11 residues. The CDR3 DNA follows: TGCAGCGTTGATGGGGGTCGAGGCTACACCTTC. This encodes CSVDGGRGYTF. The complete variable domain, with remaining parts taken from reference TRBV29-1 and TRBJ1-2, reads SAVISQKPSRDICQRGTSLTIQCQVDSQVTMMFWYRQQPGQSLTLIATANQGSEATYESGFVIDKFPISRPNLTFSTLTVSNMSPEDSSIYLCSVDGGRGYTFGSGTRLTVV.

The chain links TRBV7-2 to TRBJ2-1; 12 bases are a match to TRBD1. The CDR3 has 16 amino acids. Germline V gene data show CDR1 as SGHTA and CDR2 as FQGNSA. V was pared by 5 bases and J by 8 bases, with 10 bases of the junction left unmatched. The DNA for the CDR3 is TGTGCCAGCAGCCCGAGCGCGGGACAGGGGGCCCATGAGCAGTTCTTC. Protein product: CASSPSAGQGAHEQFF.

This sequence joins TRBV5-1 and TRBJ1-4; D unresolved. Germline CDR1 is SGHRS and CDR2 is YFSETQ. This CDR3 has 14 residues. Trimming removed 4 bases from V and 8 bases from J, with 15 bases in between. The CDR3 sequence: CASSLRAGQEKLFF. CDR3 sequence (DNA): TGCGCCAGCAGCCTACGTGCGGGTCAGGAAAAACTGTTTTTT.

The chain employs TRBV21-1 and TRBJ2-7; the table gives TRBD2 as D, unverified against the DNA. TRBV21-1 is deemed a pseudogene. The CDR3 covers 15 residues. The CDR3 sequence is CASSRGLAGLYEQYF. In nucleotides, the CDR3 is TGTGCCAGCAGCAGGGGACTAGCGGGATTATACGAGCAGTACTTC.

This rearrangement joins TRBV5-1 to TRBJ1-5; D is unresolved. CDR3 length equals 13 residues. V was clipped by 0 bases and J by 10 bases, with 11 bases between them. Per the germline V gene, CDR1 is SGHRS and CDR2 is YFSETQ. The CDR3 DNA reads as TGCGCCAGCAGCTTGGATCCGGGAGGACCCCAGCATTTT. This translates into CASSLDPGGPQHF.

Written as DNA, the CDR3 is TGTGCCAGCAGCAGAGGACTAGCGGGAGGGACCCAGTACTTC. Amino acid sequence: CASSRGLAGGTQYF. The rearrangement uses TRBV7-2 and TRBJ2-5, with TRBD2 matching 14 bases. V lost 5 bases to trimming and J lost 7 bases; unmatched junction nucleotides: 3. Germline values: CDR1 SGHTA, CDR2 FQGNSA. CDR3 length: 14 amino acids.

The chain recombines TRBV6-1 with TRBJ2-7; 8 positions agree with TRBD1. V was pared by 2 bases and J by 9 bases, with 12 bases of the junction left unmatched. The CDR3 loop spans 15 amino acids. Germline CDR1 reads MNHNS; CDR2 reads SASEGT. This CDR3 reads CASSEQAVGQGRQYF. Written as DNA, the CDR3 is TGTGCCAGCAGTGAACAGGCTGTAGGACAGGGCCGGCAGTACTTC.

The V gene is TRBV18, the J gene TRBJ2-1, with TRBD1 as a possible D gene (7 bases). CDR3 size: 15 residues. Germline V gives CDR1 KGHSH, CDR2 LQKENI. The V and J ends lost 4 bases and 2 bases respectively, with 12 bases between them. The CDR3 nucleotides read TGTGCCAGCTCACGGCGGGGACAGACCTACAATGAGCAGTTCTTC. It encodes CASSRRGQTYNEQFF.

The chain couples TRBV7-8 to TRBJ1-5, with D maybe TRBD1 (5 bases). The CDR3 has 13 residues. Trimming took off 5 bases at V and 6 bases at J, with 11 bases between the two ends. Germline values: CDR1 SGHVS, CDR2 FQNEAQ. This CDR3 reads CASSPPGIQPQHF. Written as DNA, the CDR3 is TGTGCCAGCAGCCCTCCAGGGATTCAGCCCCAGCATTTT.

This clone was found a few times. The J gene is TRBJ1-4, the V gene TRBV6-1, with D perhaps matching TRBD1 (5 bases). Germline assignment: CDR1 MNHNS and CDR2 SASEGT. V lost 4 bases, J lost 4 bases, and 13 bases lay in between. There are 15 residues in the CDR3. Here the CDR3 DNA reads TGTGCCAGCAGTGCTAGGGGAAGGGGTAATGAAAAACTGTTTTTT. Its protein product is CASSARGRGNEKLFF.

CDR3 region: CASSLGAGGTYEQYF. DNA for the CDR3: TGTGCCAGCAGCTTAGGAGCGGGAGGGACGTACGAGCAGTACTTC. The V call is TRBV7-2, the J call TRBJ2-7; TRBD2 agrees at 10 bases. The CDR3 is 15 amino acids. Trimming took 1 base from V and 4 from J; bases not matched to a gene: 4. CDR1 SGHTA and CDR2 FQGNSA come from the germline V gene. Together with reference TRBV7-2 and TRBJ2-7, the CDR3 gives the full variable domain: GAGVSQSPSNKVTEKGKDVELRCDPISGHTALYWYRQSLGQGLEFLIYFQGNSAPDKSGLPSDRFSAERTGGSVSTLTIQRTQQEDSAVYLCASSLGAGGTYEQYFGPGTRLTVT.

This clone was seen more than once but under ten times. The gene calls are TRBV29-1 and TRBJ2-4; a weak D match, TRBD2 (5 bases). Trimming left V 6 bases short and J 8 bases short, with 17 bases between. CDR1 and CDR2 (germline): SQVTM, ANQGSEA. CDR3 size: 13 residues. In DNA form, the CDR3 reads TGCAGCGTCCCCGGGGAGCGAGCGGACATTCAGTACTTC. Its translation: CSVPGERADIQYF.

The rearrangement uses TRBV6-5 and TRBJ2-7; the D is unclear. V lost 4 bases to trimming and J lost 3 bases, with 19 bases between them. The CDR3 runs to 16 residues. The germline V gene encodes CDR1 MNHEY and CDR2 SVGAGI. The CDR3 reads CASSSTKTWPRYEQYF. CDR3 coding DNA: TGTGCCAGCAGTTCCACCAAGACATGGCCTCGCTACGAGCAGTACTTC.

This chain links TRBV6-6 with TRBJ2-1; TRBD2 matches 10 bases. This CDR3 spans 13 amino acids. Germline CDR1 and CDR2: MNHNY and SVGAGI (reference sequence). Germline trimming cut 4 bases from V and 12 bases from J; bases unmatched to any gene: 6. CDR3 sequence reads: CASSSWTSGAQFF. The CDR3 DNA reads TGTGCCAGCAGTTCTTGGACTAGCGGAGCGCAGTTCTTC.

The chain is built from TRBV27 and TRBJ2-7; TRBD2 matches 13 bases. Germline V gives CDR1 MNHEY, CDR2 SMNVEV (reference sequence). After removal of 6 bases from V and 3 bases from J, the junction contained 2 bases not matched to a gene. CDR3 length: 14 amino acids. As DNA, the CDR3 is TGTGCCAGCAGACGACTAGCGGGAGGCTACGAGCAGTACTTC. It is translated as CASRRLAGGYEQYF.

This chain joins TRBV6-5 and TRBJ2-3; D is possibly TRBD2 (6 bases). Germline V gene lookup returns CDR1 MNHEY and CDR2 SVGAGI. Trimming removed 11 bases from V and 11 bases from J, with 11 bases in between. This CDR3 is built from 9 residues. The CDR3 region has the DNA TGTGCCCTATTTAGCGGGCAGTATTTT. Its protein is CALFSGQYF.

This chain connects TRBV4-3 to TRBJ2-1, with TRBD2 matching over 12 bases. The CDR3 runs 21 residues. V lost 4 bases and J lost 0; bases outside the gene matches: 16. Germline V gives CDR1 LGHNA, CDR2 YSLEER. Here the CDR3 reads CASSRWERTSGTPSSYNEQFF. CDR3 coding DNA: TGCGCCAGCAGCCGATGGGAGAGGACTAGCGGGACCCCTAGCTCCTACAATGAGCAGTTCTTC.

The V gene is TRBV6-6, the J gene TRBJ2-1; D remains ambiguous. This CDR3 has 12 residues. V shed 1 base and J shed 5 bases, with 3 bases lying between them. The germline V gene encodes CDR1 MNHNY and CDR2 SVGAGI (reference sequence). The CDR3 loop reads CASSYWDNEQFF. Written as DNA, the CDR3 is TGTGCCAGCAGTTACTGGGACAATGAGCAGTTCTTC.

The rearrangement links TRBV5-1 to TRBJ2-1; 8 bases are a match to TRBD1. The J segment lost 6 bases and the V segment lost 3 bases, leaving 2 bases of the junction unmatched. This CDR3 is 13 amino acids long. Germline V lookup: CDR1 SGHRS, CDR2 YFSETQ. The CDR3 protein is CASSSGQGNEQFF. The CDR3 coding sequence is TGCGCCAGCAGCTCTGGACAGGGCAATGAGCAGTTCTTC.

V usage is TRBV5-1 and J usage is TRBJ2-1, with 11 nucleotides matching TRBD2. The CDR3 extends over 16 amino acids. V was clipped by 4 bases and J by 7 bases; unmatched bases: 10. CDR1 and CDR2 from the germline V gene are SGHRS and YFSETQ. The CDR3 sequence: CASSPLAGGPSNEQFF. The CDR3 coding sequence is TGCGCCAGCAGCCCTTTAGCGGGAGGGCCGTCGAATGAGCAGTTCTTC.